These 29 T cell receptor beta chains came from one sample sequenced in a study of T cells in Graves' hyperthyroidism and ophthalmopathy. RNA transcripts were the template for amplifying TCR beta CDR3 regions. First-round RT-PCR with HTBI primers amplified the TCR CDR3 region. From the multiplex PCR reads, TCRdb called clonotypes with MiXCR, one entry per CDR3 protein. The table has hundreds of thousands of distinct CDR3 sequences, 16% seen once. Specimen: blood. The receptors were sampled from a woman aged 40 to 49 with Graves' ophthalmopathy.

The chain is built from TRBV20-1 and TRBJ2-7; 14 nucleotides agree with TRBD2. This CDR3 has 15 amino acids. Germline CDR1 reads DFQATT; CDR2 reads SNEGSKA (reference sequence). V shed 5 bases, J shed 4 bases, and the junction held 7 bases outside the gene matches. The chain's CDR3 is CSAGPGTSGRYEQYF. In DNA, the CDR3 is TGCAGTGCTGGCCCCGGGACTAGCGGGAGATACGAGCAGTACTTC.

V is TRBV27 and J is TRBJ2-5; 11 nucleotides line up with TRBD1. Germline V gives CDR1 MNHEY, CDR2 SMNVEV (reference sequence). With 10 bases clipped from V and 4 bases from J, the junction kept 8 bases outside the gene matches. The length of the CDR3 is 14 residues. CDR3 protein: CATRRTGGSETQYF. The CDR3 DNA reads TGTGCCACCAGGAGGACAGGGGGCTCAGAGACCCAGTACTTC.

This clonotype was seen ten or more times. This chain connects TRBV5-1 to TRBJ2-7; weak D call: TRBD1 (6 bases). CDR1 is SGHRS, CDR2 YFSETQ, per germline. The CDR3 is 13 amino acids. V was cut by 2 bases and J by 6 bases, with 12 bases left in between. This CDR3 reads CASSFSDSSEQYF. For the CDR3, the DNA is TGCGCCAGCAGCTTTTCGGACAGTAGCGAGCAGTACTTC.

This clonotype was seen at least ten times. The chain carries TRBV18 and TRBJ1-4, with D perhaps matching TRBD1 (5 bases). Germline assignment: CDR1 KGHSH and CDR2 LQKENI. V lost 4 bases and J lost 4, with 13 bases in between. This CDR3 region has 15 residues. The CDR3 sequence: CASSRDSSSNEKLFF. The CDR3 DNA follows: TGTGCCAGCTCACGAGACAGTTCAAGTAATGAAAAACTGTTTTTT. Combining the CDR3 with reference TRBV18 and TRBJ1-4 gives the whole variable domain NAGVMQNPRHLVRRRGQEARLRCSPMKGHSHVYWYRQLPEEGLKFMVYLQKENIIDESGMPKERFSAEFPKEGPSILRIQQVVRGDSAAYFCASSRDSSSNEKLFFGSGTQLSVL.

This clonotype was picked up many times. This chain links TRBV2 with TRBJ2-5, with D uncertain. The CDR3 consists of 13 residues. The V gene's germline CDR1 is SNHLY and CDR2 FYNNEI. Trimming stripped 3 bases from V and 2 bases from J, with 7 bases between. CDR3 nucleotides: TGTGCCAGCAGTGAGGCGAGACAAGAGACCCAGTACTTC. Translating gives CASSEARQETQYF.

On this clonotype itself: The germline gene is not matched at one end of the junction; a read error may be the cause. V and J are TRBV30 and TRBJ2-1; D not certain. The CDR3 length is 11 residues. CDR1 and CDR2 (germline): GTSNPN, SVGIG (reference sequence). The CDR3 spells CAWSDNNGQFF. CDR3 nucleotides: TGTGCCTGGAGTGATAACAATGGGCAGTTCTTC.

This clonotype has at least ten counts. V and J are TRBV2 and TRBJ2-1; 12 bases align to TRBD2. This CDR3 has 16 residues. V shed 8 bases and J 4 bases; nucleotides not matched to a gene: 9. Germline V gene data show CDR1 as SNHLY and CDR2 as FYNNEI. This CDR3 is CASGASGGAEYNEQFF. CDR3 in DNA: TGTGCCAGCGGAGCTAGCGGGGGGGCCGAATACAATGAGCAGTTCTTC.

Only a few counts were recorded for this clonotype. CDR3 nucleotides: TGCGCCAGCAGCTCGGGACAGGGGGTCACTGAAGCTTTCTTT. Protein product: CASSSGQGVTEAFF. The V and J genes are TRBV5-1 and TRBJ1-1; 11 bases align to TRBD1. Germline CDR1 SGHRS, CDR2 YFSETQ. Trimming removed 3 bases from V and 4 bases from J; junction bases left unmatched: 2. This CDR3 contains 14 residues.

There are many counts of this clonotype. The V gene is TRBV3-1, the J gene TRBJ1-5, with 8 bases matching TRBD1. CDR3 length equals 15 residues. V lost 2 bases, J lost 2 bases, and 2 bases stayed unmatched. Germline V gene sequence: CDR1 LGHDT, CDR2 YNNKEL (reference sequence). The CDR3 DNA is TGTGCCAGCAGCCAAACGGACAGGGGCAATCAGCCCCAGCATTTT. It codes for CASSQTDRGNQPQHF. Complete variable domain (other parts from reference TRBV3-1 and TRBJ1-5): DTAVSQTPKYLVTQMGNDKSIKCEQNLGHDTMYWYKQDSKKFLKIMFSYNNKELIINETVPNRFSPKSPDKAHLNLHINSLELGDSAVYFCASSQTDRGNQPQHFGDGTRLSIL.

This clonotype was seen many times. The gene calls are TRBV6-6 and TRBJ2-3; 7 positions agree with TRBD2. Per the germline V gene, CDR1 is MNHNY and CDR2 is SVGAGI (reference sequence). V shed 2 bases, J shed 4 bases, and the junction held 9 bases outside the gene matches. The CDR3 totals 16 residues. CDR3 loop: CASSYRRGGSADTQYF. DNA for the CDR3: TGTGCCAGCAGTTACCGTAGGGGCGGGAGCGCAGATACGCAGTATTTT.

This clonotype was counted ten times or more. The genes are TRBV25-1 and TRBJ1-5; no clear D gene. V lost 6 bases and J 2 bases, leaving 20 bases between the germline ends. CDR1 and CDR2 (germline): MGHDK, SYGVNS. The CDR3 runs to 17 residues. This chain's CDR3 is CASSLGRWESGNQPQHF. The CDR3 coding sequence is TGTGCCAGCAGCCTCGGTCGGTGGGAAAGCGGCAATCAGCCCCAGCATTTT.

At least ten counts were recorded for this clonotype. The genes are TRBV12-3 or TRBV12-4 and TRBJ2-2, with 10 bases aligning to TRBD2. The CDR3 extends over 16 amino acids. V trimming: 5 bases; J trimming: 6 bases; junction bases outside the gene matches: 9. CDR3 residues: CASSLRTSGKAGELFF. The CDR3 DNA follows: TGTGCCAGCAGTCTCCGGACTAGCGGAAAGGCCGGGGAGCTGTTTTTT.

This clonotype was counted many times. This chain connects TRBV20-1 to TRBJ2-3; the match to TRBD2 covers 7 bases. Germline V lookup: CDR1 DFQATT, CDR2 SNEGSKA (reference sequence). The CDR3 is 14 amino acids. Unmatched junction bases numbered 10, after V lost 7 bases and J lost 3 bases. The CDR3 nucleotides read TGCAGTGAGGAGGGAGGGCCGGTAACAGATACGCAGTATTTT. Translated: CSEEGGPVTDTQYF.

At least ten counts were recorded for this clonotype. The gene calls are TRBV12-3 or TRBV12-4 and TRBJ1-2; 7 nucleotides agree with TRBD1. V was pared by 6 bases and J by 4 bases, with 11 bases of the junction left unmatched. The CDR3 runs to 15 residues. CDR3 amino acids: CASSLEGAASYGYTF. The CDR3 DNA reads TGTGCCAGCAGCCTAGAGGGGGCAGCTAGCTATGGCTACACCTTC.

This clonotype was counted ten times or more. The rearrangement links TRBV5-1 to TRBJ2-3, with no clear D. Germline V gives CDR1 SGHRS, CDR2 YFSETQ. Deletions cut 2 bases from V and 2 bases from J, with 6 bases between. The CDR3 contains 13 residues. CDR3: CASSFENTDTQYF. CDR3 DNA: TGCGCCAGCAGCTTTGAAAACACAGATACGCAGTATTTT. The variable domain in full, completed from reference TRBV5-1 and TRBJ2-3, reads KAGVTQTPRYLIKTRGQQVTLSCSPISGHRSVSWYQQTPGQGLQFLFEYFSETQRNKGNFPGRFSGRQFSNSRSEMNVSTLELGDSALYLCASSFENTDTQYFGPGTRLTVL.

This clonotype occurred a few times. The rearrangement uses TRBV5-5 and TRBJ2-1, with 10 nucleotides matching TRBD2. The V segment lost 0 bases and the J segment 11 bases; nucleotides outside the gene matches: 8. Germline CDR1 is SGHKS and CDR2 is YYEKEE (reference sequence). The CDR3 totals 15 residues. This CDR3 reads CASSLEASGSMKQFF. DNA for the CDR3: TGTGCCAGCAGCTTGGAGGCTAGCGGGAGTATGAAGCAGTTCTTC. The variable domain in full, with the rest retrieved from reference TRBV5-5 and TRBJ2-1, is DAGVTQSPTHLIKTRGQQVTLRCSPISGHKSVSWYQQVLGQGPQFIFQYYEKEERGRGNFPDRFSARQFPNYSSELNVNALLLGDSALYLCASSLEASGSMKQFFGPGTRLTVL.

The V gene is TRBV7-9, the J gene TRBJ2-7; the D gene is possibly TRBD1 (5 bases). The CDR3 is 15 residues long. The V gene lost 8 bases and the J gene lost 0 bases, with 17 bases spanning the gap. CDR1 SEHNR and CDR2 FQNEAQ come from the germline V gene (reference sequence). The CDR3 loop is CASQPSRENSYEQYF. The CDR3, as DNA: TGTGCCAGCCAGCCGTCCAGGGAAAACTCCTACGAGCAGTACTTC.

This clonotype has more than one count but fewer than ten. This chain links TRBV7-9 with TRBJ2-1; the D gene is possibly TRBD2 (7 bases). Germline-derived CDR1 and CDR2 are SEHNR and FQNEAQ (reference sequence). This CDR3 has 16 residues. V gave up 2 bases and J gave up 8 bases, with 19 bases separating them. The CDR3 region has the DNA TGTGCCAGCAGCTTATTCCCCCGCGGGGGCCCCGATGAGCAGTTCTTC. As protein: CASSLFPRGGPDEQFF.

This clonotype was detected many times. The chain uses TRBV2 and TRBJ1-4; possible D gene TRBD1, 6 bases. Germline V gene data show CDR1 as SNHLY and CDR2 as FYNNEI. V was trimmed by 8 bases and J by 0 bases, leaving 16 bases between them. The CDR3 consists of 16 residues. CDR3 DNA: TGTGCCAGCCGGCGGACAGTTACCACAACTAATGAAAAACTGTTTTTT. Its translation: CASRRTVTTTNEKLFF.

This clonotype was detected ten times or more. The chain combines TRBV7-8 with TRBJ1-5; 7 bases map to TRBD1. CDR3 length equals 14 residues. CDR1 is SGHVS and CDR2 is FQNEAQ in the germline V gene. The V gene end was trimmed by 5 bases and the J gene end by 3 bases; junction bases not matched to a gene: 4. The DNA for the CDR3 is TGTGCCAGCAGCCAGGGACAGATCAATCAGCCCCAGCATTTT. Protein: CASSQGQINQPQHF.

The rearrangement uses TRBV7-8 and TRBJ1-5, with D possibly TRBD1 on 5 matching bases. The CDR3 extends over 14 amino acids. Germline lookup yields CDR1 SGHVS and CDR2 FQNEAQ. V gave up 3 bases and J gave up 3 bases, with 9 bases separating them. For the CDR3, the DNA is TGTGCCAGCAGCTTTTCAGGGACCAATCAGCCCCAGCATTTT. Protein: CASSFSGTNQPQHF.

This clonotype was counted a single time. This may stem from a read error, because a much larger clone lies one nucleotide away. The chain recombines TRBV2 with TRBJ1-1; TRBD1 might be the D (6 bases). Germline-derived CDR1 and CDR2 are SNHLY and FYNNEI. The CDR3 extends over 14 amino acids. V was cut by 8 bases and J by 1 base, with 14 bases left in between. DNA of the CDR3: TGTGCCAGCGGACGAACGGGACAGAACACTGAAGCTTTCTTT. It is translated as CASGRTGQNTEAFF.

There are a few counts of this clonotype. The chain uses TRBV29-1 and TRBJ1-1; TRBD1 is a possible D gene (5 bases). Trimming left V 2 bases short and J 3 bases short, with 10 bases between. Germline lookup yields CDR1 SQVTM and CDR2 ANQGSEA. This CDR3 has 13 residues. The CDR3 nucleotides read TGCAGCGTTGAACCCTGGGGGGACACTGAAGCTTTCTTT. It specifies CSVEPWGDTEAFF.

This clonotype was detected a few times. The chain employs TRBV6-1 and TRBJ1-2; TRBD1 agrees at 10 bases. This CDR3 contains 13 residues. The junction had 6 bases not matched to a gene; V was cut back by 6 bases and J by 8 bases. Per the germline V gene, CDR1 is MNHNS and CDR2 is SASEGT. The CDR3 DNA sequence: TGTGCCAGCAGGGGGACAGGGGCAGGAGGCTACACCTTC. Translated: CASRGTGAGGYTF.

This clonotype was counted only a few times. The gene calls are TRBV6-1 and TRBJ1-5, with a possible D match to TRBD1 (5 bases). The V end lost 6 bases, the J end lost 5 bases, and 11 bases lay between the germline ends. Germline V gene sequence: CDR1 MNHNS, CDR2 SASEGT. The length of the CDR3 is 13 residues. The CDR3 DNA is TGTGCCAGCAGCAGGGAAGACCATCAGCCCCAGCATTTT. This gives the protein CASSREDHQPQHF.

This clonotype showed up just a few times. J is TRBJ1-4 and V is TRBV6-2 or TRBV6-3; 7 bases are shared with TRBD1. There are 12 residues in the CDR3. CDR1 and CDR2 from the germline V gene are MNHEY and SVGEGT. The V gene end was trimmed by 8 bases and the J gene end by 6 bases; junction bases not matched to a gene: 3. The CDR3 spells CASGTADEKLFF. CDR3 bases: TGTGCCAGCGGGACAGCAGATGAAAAACTGTTTTTT.

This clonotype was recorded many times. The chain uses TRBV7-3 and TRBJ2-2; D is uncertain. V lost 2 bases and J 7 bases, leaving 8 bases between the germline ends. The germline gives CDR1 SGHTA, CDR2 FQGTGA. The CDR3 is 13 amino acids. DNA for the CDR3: TGTGCCAGCAGCTTACGGTGGGACGGGGAGCTGTTTTTT. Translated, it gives CASSLRWDGELFF.

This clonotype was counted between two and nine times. The CDR3 nucleotides read TGTGCCAGCAGCTCTCAAGGACTAGCGGGAGCGGTAAATGAGCAGTTCTTC. As protein: CASSSQGLAGAVNEQFF. The J gene is TRBJ2-1, the V gene TRBV12-3 or TRBV12-4; 13 bases line up with TRBD2. Trimming cost V 6 bases and J 7 bases; bases outside gene matches: 12. The length of the CDR3 is 17 residues.

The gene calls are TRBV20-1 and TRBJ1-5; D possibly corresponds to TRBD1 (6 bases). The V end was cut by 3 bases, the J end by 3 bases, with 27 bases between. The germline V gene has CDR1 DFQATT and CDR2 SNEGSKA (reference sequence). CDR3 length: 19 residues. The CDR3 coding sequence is TGCAGTGCTAGGGGGGGGGGCGGGACCCAGGTTGGGACCAATCAGCCCCAGCATTTT. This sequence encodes CSARGGGGTQVGTNQPQHF.